The sequence of this TCR beta chain was determined in a study of CD4 T cells in relation to SARS-CoV-2 and coronaviruses. V lost 2 bases and J 7 bases, leaving 12 bases between the germline ends. Germline CDR1 SEHNR, CDR2 FQNEAQ (reference sequence). The CDR3 extends over 14 amino acids. This clone was picked up a small number of times. No antigen is known for it. Before the COVID-19 pandemic, during about 2010-2018, CD4+ T cells were taken from unexposed donors. Isolation of CD4+ T cells took place after approximately 11 days in culture. Unexposed-donor CD4+ T cells were probed with SARS-CoV-2 S/N and four cold-coronavirus spikes, cells permitting. The data were produced by immunoSEQ multiplex PCR, yet TCRdb's version contains in-frame clones alone and is incomplete. The sample yields approximately 20,000 clones, over 70% seen once.

This sequence was found in a human donor in good health. The sequencing sample was made of CD4+ T cells from PBMCs, cultured in vitro. This chain links TRBV7-9 with TRBJ2-1; D is perhaps TRBD2 (5 bases). The CDR3 DNA is TGTGCCAGCAGCTTACGGACTGCTCGAAATGAGCAGTTCTTC. It encodes CASSLRTARNEQFF.